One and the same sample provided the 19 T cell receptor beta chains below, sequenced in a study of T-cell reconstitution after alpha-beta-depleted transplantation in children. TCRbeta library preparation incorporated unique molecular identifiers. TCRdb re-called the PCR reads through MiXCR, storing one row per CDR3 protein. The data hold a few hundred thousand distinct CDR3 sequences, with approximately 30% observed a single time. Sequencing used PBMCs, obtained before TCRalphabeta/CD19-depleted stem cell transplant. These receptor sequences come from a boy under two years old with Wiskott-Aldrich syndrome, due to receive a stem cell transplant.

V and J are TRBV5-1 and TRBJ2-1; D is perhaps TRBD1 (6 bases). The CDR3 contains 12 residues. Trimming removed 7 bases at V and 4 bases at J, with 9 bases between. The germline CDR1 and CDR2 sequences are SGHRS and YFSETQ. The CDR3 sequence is CASRDMYNEQFF. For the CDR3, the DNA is TGCGCCAGCCGGGACATGTACAATGAGCAGTTCTTC.

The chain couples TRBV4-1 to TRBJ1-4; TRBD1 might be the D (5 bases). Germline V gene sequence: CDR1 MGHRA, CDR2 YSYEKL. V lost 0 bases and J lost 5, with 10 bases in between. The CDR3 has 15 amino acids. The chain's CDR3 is CASSQDPRVNEKLFF. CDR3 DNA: TGCGCCAGCAGCCAAGATCCCAGGGTAAATGAAAAACTGTTTTTT.

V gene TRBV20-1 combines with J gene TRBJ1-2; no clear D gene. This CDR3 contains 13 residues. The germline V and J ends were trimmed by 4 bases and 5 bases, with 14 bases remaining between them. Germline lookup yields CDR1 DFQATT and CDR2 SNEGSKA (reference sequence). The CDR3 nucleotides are TGCAGTGCTACCAGGAGGTCGGTGTATGGCTACACCTTC. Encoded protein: CSATRRSVYGYTF.

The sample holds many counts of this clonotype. CDR3 sequence: CASSLYTATNEKLFF. The CDR3 DNA follows: TGTGCCAGCTCACTATATACCGCAACTAATGAAAAACTGTTTTTT. The genes are TRBV18 and TRBJ1-4; D remains ambiguous. The germline CDR1 and CDR2 sequences are KGHSH and LQKENI. The CDR3 is 15 residues long. V lost 4 bases, J lost 0 bases, and 9 bases lay in between. Supplemented by reference TRBV18 and TRBJ1-4, the full variable domain reads NAGVMQNPRHLVRRRGQEARLRCSPMKGHSHVYWYRQLPEEGLKFMVYLQKENIIDESGMPKERFSAEFPKEGPSILRIQQVVRGDSAAYFCASSLYTATNEKLFFGSGTQLSVL.

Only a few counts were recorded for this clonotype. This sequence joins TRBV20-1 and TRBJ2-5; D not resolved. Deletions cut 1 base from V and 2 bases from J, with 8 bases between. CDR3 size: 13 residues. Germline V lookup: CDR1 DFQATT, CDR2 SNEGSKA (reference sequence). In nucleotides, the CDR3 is TGCAGTGCTAGAGCGGCCTTGCAAGAGACCCAGTACTTC. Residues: CSARAALQETQYF.

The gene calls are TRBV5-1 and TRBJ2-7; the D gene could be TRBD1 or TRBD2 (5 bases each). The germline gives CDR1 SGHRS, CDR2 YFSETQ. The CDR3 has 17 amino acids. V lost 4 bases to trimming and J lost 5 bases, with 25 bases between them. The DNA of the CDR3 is TGCGCCAGCAGCCCAGGATCGGGGAACAGGATAACCCACGAGCAGTACTTC. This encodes CASSPGSGNRITHEQYF.

The CDR3 DNA is TGTGCCATTTCGCCGACCGGGGCCTATGGCTACACCTTC. Translated: CAISPTGAYGYTF. This rearrangement joins TRBV12-3 or TRBV12-4 to TRBJ1-2; possible D gene TRBD1, 5 bases. Trimming took 10 bases from V and 4 from J, leaving 16 bases between them. The CDR3 length is 13 residues.

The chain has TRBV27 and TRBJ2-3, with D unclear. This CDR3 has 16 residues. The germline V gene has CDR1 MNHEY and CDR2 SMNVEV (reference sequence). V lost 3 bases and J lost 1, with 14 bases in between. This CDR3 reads CASSLLASLGTDTQYF. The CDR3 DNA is TGTGCCAGCAGTTTGTTGGCTTCCCTAGGCACAGATACGCAGTATTTT.

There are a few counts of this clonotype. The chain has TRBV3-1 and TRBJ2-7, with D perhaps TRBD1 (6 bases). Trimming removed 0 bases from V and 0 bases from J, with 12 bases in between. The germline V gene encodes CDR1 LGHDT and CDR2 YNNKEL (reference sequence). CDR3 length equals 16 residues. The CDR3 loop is CASSQDRGWNSYEQYF. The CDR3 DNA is TGTGCCAGCAGCCAAGACAGGGGCTGGAACTCCTACGAGCAGTACTTC.

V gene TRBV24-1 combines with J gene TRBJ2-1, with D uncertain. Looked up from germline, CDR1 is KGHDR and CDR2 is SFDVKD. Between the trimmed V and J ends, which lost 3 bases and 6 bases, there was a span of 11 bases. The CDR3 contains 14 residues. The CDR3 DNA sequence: TGTGCCACCAGTGATGGGGATCCCCTCAATGAGCAGTTCTTC. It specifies CATSDGDPLNEQFF.

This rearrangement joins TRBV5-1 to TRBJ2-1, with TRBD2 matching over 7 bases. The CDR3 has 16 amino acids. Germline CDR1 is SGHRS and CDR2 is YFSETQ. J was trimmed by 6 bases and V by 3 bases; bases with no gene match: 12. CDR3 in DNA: TGCGCCAGCAGCTCCGGTTTAGGGAGGGCGACCAATGAGCAGTTCTTC. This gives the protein CASSSGLGRATNEQFF.

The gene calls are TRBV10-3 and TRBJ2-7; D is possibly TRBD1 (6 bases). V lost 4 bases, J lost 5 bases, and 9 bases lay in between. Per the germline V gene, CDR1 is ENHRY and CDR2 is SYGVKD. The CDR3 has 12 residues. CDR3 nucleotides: TGTGCCATCAGTGTAGGGGGAGACGAGCAGTACTTC. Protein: CAISVGGDEQYF.

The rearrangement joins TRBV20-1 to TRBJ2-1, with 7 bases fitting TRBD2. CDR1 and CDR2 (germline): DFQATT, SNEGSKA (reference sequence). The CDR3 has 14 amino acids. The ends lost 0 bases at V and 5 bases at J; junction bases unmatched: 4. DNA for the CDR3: TGCAGTGCTAGAGATAGACTAGCCAACAATGAGCAGTTCTTC. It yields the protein CSARDRLANNEQFF.

This CDR3 is CASSWDRGFWEQFF. In DNA, the CDR3 is TGTGCCAGCAGTTGGGACAGGGGTTTTTGGGAGCAGTTCTTC. J is TRBJ2-1 and V is TRBV12-3 or TRBV12-4; 10 bases line up with TRBD1. This CDR3 has 14 residues. The J segment lost 10 bases and the V segment lost 4 bases, leaving 7 bases of the junction unmatched.

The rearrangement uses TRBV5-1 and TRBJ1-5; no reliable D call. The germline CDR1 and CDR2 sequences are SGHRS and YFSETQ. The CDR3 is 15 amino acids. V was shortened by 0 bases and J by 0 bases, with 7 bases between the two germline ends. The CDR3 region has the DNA TGCGCCAGCAGCTTGGGTCTGGGTAGCAATCAGCCCCAGCATTTT. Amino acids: CASSLGLGSNQPQHF.

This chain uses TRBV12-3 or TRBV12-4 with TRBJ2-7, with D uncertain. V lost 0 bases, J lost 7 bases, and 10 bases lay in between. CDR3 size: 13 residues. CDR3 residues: CASSLAQLGEQYF. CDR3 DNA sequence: TGTGCCAGCAGTTTAGCGCAATTAGGAGAGCAGTACTTC.

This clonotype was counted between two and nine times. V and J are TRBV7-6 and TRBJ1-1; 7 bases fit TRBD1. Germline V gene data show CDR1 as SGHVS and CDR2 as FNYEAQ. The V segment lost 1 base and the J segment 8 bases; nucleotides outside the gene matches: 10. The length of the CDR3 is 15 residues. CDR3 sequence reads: CASSLGTTGTEEAFF. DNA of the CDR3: TGTGCCAGCAGCTTAGGGACGACAGGGACTGAGGAAGCTTTCTTT.

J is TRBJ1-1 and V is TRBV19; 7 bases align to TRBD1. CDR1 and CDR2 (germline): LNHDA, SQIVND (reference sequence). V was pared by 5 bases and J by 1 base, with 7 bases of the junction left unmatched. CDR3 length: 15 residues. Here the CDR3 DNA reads TGTGCCAGTAGTTATGAGGGGGCCACGAACACTGAAGCTTTCTTT. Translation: CASSYEGATNTEAFF.

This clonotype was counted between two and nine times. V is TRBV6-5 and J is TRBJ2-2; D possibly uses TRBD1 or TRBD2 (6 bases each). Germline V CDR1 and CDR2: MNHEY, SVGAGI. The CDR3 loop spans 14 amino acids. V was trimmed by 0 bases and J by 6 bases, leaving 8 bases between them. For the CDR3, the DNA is TGTGCCAGCAGTTACTCCGGGGGCCCCGGGGAGCTGTTTTTT. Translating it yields CASSYSGGPGELFF.